The T cell receptor (beta chain) described here comes from a study of blood T cell repertoires in COVID-19 (dated by TCRdb to 2018 to 2020). Looking at the study overall: The collaborator samples originated in the United States, Italy and Spain and spanned the acute and convalescent phases of COVID-19. Sample metadata almost always included a de-identified subject ID, COVID-19 status, age in years and sex. Samples came from the ongoing ImmuneRACE study (first 160 participants) plus 1,254 subjects from 6 global collaborators. HLA class I and class II types, where available, came from metadata supplied by the sample provider rather than from assay-based typing. A freely available public database, intended as a resource for researchers studying the immune response to SARS-CoV-2, is where the repertoires were released. The prospective study material was composed of cDNA or gDNA derived from T cells, B-cell-depleted T cells, or PBMCs. Deeply sampled blood TCRbeta repertoires from subjects exposed to, actively infected with, or recovered from COVID-19 were included in the dataset.

The junction carries 18 bases between V and J, which are trimmed by 8 bases and 5 bases respectively. CDR1 and CDR2 are read off the germline V gene (reference sequence) as LNHDA and SQIVND. From cysteine to phenylalanine, the CDR3 is 14 amino acids long. Solely the CDR3 DNA is kept, with 42 bases framed from the first base. TCRbeta CDR3 regions were amplified from genomic DNA by means of the immunoSEQ Assay, a bias-controlled multiplex PCR. On the authors' methods: The number of nucleated cells in each sample was estimated by amplification of reference gene primers within the assay. To quantify the absolute abundance of each unique TCRbeta CDR3 rearrangement, sequence reads were collapsed and filtered. For each sample, productive Simpson clonality was calculated by taking the square root of Simpson's diversity index across productive rearrangements. Not all clones reach the TCRdb copy of this immuneACCESS table, which keeps in-frame sequences only. Checked studies attribute under half of the gap to unresolved V genes and leave the rest unexplained. V and J calls and clone size are as listed in that table; D and trimming were resolved from the DNA. Within this sample are about 260,000 clones, with approximately 88% of them counted one time only. About 3.1% of the sample rests with the top ten.

What the work shows at the level of the full study, not this receptor alone: Clinical and demographic metadata were provided uncurated, with the amount varying by source and participant.

About this clone itself: Its antigen is currently not known. No clone much larger than this one lies a single base away; base qualities are absent.

In the prospective study, participants were roughly 18 to 100 years old, resided in 25 or so geographic areas of the United States, and were enrolled through a virtual design. In the prospective study, participants were assigned to cohorts based on the clinical history participants reported in a screening survey and a study questionnaire. Exposed participants were defined as having been in contact with someone with a PCR-confirmed or clinician-diagnosed COVID-19 case within 2 weeks of study entry. In the prospective study, whole blood, serum and a nasopharyngeal or oropharyngeal swab were collected from each participant by mobile phlebotomists. Over a roughly two-month period, participants in the prospective study had the option of providing additional blood draws and questionnaires. Before DNA extraction, blood samples from the prospective study were shipped at room temperature or frozen.

Sequences were obtained from PBMCs or T cells enriched from blood (not recorded which). The rearranged segments are TRBV19 and TRBJ1-2; no D gene call is confident. The sequence derives from a woman aged 40 to 50 who had been exposed to COVID-19. The nucleotides read TGTGCCAGTTCAGAATCGGCTGGAGTTTATGGCTACACCTTC. Translation gives CASSESAGVYGYTF.